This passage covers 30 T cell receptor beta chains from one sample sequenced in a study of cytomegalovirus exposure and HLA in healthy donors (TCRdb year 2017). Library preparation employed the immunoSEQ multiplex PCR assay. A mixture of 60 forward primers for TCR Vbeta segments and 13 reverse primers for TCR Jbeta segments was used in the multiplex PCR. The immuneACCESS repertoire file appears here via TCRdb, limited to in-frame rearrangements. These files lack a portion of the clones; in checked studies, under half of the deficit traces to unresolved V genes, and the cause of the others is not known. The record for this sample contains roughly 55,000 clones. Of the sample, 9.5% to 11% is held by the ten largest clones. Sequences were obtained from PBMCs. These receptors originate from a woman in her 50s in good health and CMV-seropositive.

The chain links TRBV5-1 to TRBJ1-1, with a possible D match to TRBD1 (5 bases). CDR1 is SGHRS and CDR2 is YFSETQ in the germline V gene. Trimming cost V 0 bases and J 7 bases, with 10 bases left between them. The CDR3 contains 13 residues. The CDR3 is CASSLVGTGEAFF. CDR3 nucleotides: TGCGCCAGCAGCTTGGTTGGGACTGGTGAAGCTTTCTTT.

In DNA, the CDR3 is TGCAGCGTCCCATCTACCTCAGGGGAGCAGTATTTT. Translated: CSVPSTSGEQYF. The rearrangement links TRBV29-1 to TRBJ2-3; tentative D call: TRBD1 (6 bases). The CDR3 consists of 12 residues. CDR1 and CDR2 (germline): SQVTM, ANQGSEA. V lost 6 bases to trimming and J lost 11 bases, with 18 bases between them.

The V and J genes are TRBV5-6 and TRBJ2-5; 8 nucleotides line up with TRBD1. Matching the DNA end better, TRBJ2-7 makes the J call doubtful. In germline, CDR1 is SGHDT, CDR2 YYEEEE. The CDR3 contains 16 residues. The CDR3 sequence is CASRLMTGTGTYEQYF. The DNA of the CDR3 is TGTGCCAGCAGACTTATGACCGGGACAGGTACCTACGAGCAGTACTTC.

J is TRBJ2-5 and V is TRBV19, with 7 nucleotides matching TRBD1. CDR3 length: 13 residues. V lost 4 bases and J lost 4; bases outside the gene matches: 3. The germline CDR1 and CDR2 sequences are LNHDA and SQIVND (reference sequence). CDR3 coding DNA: TGTGCCAGTAGTAATTCAGGGGGAGAGACCCAGTACTTC. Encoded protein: CASSNSGGETQYF.

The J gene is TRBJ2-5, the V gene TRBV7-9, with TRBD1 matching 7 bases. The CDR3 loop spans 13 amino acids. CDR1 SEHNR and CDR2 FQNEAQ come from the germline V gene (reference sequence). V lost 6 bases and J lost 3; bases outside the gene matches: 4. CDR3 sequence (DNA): TGTGCCAGCAGGCCCGGGACAGAAGAGACCCAGTACTTC. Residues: CASRPGTEETQYF.

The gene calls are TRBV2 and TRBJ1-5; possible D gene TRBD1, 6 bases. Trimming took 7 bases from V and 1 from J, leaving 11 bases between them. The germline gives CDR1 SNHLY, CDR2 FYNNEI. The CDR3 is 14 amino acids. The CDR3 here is CASMDRPSNQPQHF. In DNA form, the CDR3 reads TGTGCCAGCATGGACAGACCAAGCAATCAGCCCCAGCATTTT.

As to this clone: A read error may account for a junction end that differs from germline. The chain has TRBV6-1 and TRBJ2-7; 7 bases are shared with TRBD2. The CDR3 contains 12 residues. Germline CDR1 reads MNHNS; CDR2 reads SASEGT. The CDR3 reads CASSETRPSGIF. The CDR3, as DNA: TGTGCCAGCAGTGAAACTCGACCTAGCGGTATCTTC.

The CDR3 reads CASSPRTGSATEAFF. Written as DNA, the CDR3 is TGTGCCAGCTCACCTCGAACAGGGTCCGCGACTGAAGCTTTCTTT. This rearrangement joins TRBV18 to TRBJ1-1; weak D call: TRBD1 (6 bases). The CDR3 is made up of 15 amino acids. Per germline, CDR1 KGHSH and CDR2 LQKENI. The V end was cut by 3 bases, the J end by 5 bases, with 16 bases between.

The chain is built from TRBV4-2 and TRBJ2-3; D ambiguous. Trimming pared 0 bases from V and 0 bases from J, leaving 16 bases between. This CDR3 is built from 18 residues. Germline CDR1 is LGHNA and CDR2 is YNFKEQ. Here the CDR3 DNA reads TGTGCCAGCAGCCAAGATCCGGCGGAACCCTCTAGCACAGATACGCAGTATTTT. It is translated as CASSQDPAEPSSTDTQYF.

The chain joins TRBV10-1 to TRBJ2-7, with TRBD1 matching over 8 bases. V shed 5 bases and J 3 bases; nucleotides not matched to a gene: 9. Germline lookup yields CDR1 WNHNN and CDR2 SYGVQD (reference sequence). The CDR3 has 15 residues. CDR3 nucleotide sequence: TGCGCCAGCAGTCCGATTCAGGGGGCTAGCTACGAGCAGTACTTC. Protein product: CASSPIQGASYEQYF.

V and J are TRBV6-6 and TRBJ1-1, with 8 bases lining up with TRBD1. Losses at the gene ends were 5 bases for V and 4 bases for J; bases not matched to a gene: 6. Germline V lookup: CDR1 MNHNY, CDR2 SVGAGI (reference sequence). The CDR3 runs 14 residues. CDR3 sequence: CASSDRGGSTEAFF. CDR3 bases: TGTGCCAGCAGTGACAGGGGTGGGAGCACTGAAGCTTTCTTT.

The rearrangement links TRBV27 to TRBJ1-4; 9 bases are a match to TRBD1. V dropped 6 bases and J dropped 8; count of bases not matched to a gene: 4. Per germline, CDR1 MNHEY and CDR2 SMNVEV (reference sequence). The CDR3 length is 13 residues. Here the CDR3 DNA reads TGTGCCAGCAGCGCCGGGACAGGGGAAAAACTGTTTTTT. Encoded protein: CASSAGTGEKLFF.

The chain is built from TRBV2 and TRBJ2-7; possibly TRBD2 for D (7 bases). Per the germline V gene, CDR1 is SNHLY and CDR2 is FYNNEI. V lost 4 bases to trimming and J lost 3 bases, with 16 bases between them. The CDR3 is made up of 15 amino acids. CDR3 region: CASSVGRGPSYEQYF. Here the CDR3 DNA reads TGTGCCAGCAGTGTCGGGCGGGGGCCTAGCTACGAGCAGTACTTC.

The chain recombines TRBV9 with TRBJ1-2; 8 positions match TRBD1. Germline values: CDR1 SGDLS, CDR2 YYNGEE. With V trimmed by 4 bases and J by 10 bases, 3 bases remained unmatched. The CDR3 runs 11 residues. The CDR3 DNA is TGTGCCAGCAGCCTGACAGGGGACTACACCTTC. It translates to CASSLTGDYTF. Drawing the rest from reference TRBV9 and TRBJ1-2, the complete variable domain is DSGVTQTPKHLITATGQRVTLRCSPRSGDLSVYWYQQSLDQGLQFLIQYYNGEERAKGNILERFSAQQFPDLHSELNLSSLELGDSALYFCASSLTGDYTFGSGTRLTVV.

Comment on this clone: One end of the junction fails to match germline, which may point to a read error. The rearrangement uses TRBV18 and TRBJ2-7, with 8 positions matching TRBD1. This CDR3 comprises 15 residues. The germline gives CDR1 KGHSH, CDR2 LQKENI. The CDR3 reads CASSPGRTGSFEQYF. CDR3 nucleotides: TGTGCCAGCTCACCCGGTCGGACAGGGTCCTTCGAGCAGTACTTC.

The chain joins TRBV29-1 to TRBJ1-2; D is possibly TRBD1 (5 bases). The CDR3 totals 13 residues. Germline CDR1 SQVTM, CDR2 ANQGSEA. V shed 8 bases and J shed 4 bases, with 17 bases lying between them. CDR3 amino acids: CSTQPGLSYGYTF. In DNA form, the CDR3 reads TGCAGCACTCAACCGGGACTCTCCTATGGCTACACCTTC. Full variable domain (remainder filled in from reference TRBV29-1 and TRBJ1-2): SAVISQKPSRDICQRGTSLTIQCQVDSQVTMMFWYRQQPGQSLTLIATANQGSEATYESGFVIDKFPISRPNLTFSTLTVSNMSPEDSSIYLCSTQPGLSYGYTFGSGTRLTVV.

CDR3 region: CASSGRSGTVMNTEAFF. The CDR3 nucleotides read TGTGCCAGCAGTGGACGTTCCGGGACAGTTATGAACACTGAAGCTTTCTTT. The chain joins TRBV6-1 to TRBJ1-1; TRBD1 matches 7 bases. The CDR3 sequence is 17 residues long. V gave up 4 bases and J gave up 0 bases; unmatched junction bases: 11. Germline values: CDR1 MNHNS, CDR2 SASEGT.

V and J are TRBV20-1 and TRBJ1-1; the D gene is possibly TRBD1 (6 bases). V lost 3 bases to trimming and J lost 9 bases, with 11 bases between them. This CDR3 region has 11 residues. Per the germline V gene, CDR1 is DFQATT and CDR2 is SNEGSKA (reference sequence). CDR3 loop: CSASSDSKAFF. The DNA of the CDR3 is TGCAGTGCTAGTTCGGACAGCAAAGCTTTCTTT.

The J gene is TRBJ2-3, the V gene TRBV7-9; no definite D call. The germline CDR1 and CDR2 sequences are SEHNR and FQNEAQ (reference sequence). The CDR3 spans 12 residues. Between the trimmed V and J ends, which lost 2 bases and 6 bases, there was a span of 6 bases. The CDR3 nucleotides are TGTGCCAGCAGCTTAATCCGGGATACGCAGTATTTT. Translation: CASSLIRDTQYF.

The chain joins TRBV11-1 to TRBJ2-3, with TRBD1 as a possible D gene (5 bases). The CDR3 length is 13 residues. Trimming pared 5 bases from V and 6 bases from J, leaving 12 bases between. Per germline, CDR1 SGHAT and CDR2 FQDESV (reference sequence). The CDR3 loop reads CASSVQGRDTQYF. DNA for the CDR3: TGTGCCAGCAGCGTCCAGGGTCGGGATACGCAGTATTTT.

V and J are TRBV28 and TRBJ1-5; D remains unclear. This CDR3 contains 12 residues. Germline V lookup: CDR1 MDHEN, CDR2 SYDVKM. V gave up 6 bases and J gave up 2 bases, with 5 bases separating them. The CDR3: CASRQGNQPQHF. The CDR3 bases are TGTGCCAGCAGGCAGGGCAATCAGCCCCAGCATTTT. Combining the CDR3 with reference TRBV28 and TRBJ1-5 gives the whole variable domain DVKVTQSSRYLVKRTGEKVFLECVQDMDHENMFWYRQDPGLGLRLIYFSYDVKMKEKGDIPEGYSVSREKKERFSLILESASTNQTSMYLCASRQGNQPQHFGDGTRLSIL.

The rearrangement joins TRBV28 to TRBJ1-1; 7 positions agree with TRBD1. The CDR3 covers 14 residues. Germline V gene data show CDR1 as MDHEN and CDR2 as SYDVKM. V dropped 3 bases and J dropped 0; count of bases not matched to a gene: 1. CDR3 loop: CASSFTGVNTEAFF. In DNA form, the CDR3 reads TGTGCCAGCAGTTTCACAGGGGTGAACACTGAAGCTTTCTTT.

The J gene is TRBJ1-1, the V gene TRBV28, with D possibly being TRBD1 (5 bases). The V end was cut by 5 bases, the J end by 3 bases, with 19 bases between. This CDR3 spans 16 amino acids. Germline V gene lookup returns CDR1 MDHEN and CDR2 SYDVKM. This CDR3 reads CASSLDNPGRDTEAFF. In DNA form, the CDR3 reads TGTGCCAGCAGTCTCGACAACCCGGGCAGGGACACTGAAGCTTTCTTT.

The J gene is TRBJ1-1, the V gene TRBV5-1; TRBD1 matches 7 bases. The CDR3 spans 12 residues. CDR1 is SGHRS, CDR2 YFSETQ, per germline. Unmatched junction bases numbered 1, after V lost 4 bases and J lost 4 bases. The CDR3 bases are TGCGCCAGCAGCACAGGGGCCACTGAAGCTTTCTTT. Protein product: CASSTGATEAFF.

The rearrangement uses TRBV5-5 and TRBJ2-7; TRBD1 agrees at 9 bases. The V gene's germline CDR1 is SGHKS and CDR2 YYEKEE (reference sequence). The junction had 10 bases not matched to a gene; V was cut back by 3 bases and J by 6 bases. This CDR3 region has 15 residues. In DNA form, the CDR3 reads TGTGCCAGCAGCTCATTCTTCCGGGACAGGGCCGAGCAGTACTTC. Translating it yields CASSSFFRDRAEQYF. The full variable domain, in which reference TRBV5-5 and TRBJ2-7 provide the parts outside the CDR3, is DAGVTQSPTHLIKTRGQQVTLRCSPISGHKSVSWYQQVLGQGPQFIFQYYEKEERGRGNFPDRFSARQFPNYSSELNVNALLLGDSALYLCASSSFFRDRAEQYFGPGTRLTVT.

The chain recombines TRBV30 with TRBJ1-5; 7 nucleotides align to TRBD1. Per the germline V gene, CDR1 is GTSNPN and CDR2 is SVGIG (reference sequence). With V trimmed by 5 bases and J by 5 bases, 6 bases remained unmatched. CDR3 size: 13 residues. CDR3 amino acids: CAWQTGWDQPQHF. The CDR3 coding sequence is TGTGCCTGGCAGACAGGGTGGGATCAGCCCCAGCATTTT.

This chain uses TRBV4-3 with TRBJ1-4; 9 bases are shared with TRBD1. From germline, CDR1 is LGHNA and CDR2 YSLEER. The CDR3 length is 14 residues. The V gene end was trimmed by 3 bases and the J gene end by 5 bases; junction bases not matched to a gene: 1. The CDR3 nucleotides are TGCGCCAGCAGCCACGGGACAGGGAATGAAAAACTGTTTTTT. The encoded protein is CASSHGTGNEKLFF.

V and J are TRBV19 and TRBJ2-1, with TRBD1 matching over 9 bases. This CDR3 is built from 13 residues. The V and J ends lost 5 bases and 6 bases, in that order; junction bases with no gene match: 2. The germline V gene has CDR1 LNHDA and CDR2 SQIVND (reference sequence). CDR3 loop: CASSLTGGNEQFF. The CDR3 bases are TGTGCCAGTAGTTTGACAGGGGGCAATGAGCAGTTCTTC.

CDR3 sequence reads: CATSSGDTQYF. The DNA for the CDR3 is TGCGCCACCTCATCGGGAGATACGCAGTATTTT. The chain recombines TRBV5-1 with TRBJ2-3; D not resolved. The ends were cut back, 9 bases at V and 5 bases at J, with 10 bases in the middle. From germline, CDR1 is SGHRS and CDR2 YFSETQ. This CDR3 has 11 residues. The variable domain in full, completed from reference TRBV5-1 and TRBJ2-3, reads KAGVTQTPRYLIKTRGQQVTLSCSPISGHRSVSWYQQTPGQGLQFLFEYFSETQRNKGNFPGRFSGRQFSNSRSEMNVSTLELGDSALYLCATSSGDTQYFGPGTRLTVL.

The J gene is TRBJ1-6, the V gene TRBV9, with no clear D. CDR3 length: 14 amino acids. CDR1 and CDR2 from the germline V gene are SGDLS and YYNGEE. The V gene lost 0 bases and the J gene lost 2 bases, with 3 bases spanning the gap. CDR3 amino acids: CASSVATYNSPLHF. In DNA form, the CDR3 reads TGTGCCAGCAGCGTAGCCACCTATAATTCACCCCTCCACTTT. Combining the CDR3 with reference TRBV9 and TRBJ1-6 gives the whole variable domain DSGVTQTPKHLITATGQRVTLRCSPRSGDLSVYWYQQSLDQGLQFLIQYYNGEERAKGNILERFSAQQFPDLHSELNLSSLELGDSALYFCASSVATYNSPLHFGNGTRLTVT.